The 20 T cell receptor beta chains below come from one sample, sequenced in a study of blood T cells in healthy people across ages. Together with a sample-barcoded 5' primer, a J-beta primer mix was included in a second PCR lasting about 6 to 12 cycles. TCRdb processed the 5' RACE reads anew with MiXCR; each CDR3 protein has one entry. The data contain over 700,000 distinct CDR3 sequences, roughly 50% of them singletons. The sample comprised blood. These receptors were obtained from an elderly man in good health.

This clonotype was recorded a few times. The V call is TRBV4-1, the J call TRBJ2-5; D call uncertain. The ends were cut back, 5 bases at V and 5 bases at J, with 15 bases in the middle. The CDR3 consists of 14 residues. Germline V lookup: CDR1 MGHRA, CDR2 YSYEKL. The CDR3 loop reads CASSTPQVSETQYF. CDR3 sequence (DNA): TGCGCCAGCAGCACTCCCCAGGTTTCGGAGACCCAGTACTTC.

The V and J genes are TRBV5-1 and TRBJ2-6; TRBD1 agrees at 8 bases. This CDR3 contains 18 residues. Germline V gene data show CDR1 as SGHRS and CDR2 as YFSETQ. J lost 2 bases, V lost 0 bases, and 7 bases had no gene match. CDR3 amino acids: CASSLAGRGHTGANVLTF. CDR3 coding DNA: TGCGCCAGCAGCTTGGCGGGCAGGGGGCATACTGGGGCCAACGTCCTGACTTTC.

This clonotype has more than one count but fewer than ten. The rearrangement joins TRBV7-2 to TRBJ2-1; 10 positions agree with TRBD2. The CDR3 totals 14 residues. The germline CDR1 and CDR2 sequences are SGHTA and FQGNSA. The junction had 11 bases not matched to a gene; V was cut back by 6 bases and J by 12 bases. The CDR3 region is CASRGTSVLGGQFF. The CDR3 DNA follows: TGTGCCAGCAGAGGGACTAGCGTGCTAGGCGGGCAGTTCTTC.

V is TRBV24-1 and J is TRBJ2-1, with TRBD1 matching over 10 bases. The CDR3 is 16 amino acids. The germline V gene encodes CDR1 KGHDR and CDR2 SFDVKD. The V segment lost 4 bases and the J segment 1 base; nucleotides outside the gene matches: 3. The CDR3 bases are TGTGCCACCAGTGACCGGACAGGGGGTTCCTACAATGAGCAGTTCTTC. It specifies CATSDRTGGSYNEQFF.

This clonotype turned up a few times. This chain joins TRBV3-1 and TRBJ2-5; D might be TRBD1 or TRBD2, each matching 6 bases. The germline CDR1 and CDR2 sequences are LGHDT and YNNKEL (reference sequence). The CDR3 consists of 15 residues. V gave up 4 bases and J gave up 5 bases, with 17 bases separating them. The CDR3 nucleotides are TGTGCCAGCAGCCTGGACCGAGGGGGAGGCGAGACCCAGTACTTC. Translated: CASSLDRGGGETQYF.

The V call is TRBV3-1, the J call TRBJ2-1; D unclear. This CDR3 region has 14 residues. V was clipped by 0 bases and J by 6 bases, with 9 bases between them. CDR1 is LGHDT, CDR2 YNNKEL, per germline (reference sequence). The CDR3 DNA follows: TGTGCCAGCAGCCAAGAGTTGGCTTTCAATGAGCAGTTCTTC. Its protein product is CASSQELAFNEQFF.

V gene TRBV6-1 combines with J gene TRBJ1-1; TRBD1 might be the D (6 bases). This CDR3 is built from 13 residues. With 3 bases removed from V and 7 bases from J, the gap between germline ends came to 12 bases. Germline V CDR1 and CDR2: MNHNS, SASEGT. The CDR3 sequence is CASSEGGGGEAFF. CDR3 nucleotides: TGTGCCAGCAGTGAGGGCGGGGGCGGTGAAGCTTTCTTT.

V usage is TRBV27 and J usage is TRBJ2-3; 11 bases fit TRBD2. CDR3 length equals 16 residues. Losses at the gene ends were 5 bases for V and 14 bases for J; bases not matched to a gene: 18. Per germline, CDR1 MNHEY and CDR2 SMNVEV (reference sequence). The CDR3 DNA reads TGTGCCAGCAGTCTACTCGTAGCGGGAGGGCCCAAATACGCGTATTTT. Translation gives CASSLLVAGGPKYAYF.

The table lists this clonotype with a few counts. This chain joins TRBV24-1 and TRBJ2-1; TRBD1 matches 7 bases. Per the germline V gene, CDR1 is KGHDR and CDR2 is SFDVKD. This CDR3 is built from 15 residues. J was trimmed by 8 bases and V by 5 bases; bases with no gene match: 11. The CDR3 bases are TGTGCCACCAGTGCCCTCGACAGGGCGCTCGATGAGCAGTTCTTC. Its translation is CATSALDRALDEQFF.

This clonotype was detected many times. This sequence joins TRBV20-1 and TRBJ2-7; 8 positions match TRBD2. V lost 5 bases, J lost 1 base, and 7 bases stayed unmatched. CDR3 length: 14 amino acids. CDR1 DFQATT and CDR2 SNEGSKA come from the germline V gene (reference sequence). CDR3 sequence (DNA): TGCAGTGCTGGTCTGAGCGGGAGATCCTACGAGCAGTACTTC. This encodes CSAGLSGRSYEQYF.

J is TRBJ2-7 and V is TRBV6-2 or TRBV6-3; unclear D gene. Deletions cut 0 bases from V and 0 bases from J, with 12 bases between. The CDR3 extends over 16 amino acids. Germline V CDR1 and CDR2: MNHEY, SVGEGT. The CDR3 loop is CASSYSLNPSSYEQYF. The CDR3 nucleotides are TGTGCCAGCAGTTACTCCCTCAACCCAAGCTCCTACGAGCAGTACTTC.

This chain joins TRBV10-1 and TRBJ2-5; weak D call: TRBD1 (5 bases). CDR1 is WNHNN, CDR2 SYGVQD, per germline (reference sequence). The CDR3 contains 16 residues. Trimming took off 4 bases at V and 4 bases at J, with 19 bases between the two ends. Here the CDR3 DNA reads TGCGCCAGCAGTGGACGGAAATTTGGCAGGGCAGAGACCCAGTACTTC. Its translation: CASSGRKFGRAETQYF.

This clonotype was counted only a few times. CDR3 nucleotide sequence: TGCAGTGCTAGAGGAGGTACTGGCTACACCTTC. Translation: CSARGGTGYTF. The rearrangement joins TRBV20-1 to TRBJ1-2; D not certain. V lost 1 base and J 7 bases, leaving 7 bases between the germline ends. Germline values: CDR1 DFQATT, CDR2 SNEGSKA (reference sequence). CDR3 length equals 11 residues.

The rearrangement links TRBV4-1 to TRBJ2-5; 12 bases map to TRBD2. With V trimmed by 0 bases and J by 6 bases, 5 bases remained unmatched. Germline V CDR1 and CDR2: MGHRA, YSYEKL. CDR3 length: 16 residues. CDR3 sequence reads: CASSQESTSGRQTQYF. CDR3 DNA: TGCGCCAGCAGCCAAGAATCAACTAGCGGGAGGCAGACCCAGTACTTC.

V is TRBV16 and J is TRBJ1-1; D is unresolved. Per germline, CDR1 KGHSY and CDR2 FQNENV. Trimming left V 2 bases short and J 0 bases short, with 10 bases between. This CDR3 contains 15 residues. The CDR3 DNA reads TGTGCCAGCAGCCAAACGGGGAGTCTGAACACTGAAGCTTTCTTT. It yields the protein CASSQTGSLNTEAFF. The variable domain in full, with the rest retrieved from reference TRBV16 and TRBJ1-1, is GEEVAQTPKHLVRGEGQKAKLYCAPIKGHSYVFWYQQVLKNEFKFLISFQNENVFDETGMPKERFSAKCLPNSPCSLEIQATKLEDSAVYFCASSQTGSLNTEAFFGQGTRLTVV.

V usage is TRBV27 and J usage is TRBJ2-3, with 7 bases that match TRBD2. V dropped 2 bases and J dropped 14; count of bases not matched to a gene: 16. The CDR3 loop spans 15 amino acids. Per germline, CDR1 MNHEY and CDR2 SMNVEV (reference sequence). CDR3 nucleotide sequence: TGTGCCAGCAGTTTAGTCGGGACTAAGCACAGATACGCGTATTTT. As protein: CASSLVGTKHRYAYF.

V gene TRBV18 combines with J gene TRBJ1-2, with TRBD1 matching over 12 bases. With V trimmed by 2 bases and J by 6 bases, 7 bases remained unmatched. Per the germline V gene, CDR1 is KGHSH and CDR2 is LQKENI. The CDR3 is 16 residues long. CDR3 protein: CASSPDRRDRGHGYTF. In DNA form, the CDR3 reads TGTGCCAGCTCACCAGACCGGAGGGACAGGGGGCATGGCTACACCTTC. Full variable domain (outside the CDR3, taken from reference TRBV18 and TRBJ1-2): NAGVMQNPRHLVRRRGQEARLRCSPMKGHSHVYWYRQLPEEGLKFMVYLQKENIIDESGMPKERFSAEFPKEGPSILRIQQVVRGDSAAYFCASSPDRRDRGHGYTFGSGTRLTVV.

Written as DNA, the CDR3 is TGCGCCAGCAGCTTGGACGGGGCTATGGGTTACAATGAGCAGTTCTTC. Translating it yields CASSLDGAMGYNEQFF. This chain connects TRBV5-1 to TRBJ2-1; D is tentatively TRBD1 or TRBD2 (5 bases each). CDR3 size: 16 residues. Germline V lookup: CDR1 SGHRS, CDR2 YFSETQ. V gave up 0 bases and J gave up 4 bases, with 14 bases separating them.

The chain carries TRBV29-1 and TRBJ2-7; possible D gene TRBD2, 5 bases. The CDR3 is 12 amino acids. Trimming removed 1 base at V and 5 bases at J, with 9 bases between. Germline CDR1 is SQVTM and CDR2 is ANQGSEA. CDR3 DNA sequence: TGCAGCGTTGAAGGTCCGGGGAACGAGCAGTACTTC. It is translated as CSVEGPGNEQYF.

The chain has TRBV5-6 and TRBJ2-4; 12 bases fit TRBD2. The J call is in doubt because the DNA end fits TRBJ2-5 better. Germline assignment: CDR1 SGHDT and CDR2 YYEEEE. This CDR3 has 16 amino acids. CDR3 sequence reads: CASSLGLAGVWETQYF. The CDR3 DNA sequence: TGTGCCAGCAGCTTGGGACTAGCGGGAGTTTGGGAGACCCAGTACTTC.